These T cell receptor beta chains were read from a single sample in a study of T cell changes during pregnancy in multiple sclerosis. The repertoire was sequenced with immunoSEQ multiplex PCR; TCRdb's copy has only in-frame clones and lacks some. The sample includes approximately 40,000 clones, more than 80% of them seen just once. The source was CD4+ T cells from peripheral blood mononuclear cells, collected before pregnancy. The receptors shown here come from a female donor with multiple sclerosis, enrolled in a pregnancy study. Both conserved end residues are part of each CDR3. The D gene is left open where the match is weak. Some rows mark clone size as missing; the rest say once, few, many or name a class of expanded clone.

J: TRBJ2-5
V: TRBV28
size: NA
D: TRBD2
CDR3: CASSSSGLAGLQETQYF
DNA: TGTGCCAGCAGTTCATCCGGGCTAGCGGGGTTACAAGAGACCCAGTACTTC

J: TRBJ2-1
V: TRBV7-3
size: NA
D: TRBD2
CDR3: CASSLDLAGGLNEQFF
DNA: TGTGCCAGCAGCTTAGACTTAGCGGGAGGGCTTAATGAGCAGTTCTTC

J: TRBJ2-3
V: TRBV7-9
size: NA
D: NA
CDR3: CASAPVATDTQYF
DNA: TGTGCCAGCGCACCGGTAGCCACAGATACGCAGTATTTT

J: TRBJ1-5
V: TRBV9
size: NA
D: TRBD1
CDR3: CASSVEGGDQPQHF
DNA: TGTGCCAGCAGCGTTGAAGGGGGCGATCAGCCCCAGCATTTT

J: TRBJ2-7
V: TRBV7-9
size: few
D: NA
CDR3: CASSPTGGLLEQYF
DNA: TGTGCCAGCAGCCCAACCGGGGGACTGCTCGAGCAGTACTTC

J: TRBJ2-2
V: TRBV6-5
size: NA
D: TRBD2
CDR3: CASSRGGGGTGELFF
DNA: TGTGCCAGCAGCCGAGGTGGCGGGGGCACCGGGGAGCTGTTTTTT

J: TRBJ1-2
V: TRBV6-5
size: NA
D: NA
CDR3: CASSYSREGYGYTF
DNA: TGTGCCAGCAGTTACTCAAGGGAGGGCTATGGCTACACCTTC

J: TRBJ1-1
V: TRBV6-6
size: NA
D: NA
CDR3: CASSPWTAEAFF
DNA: TGTGCCAGCAGCCCTTGGACAGCAGAAGCTTTCTTT

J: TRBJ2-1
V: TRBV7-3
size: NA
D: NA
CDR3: CASSLDRNSYNEQFF
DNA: TGTGCCAGCAGCCTCGACAGGAACTCCTACAATGAGCAGTTCTTC

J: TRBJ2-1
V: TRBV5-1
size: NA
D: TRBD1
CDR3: CASSVRDRGYNEQFF
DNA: TGCGCCAGCAGCGTCCGGGACAGGGGATACAATGAGCAGTTCTTC

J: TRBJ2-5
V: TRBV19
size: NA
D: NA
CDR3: CASSRQVGETQYF
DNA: TGTGCCAGTAGTAGACAGGTCGGGGAGACCCAGTACTTC